Below are 15 T cell receptor beta chains sequenced from a single sample in a study of CD8 T cells in Susac syndrome. The RNA input was about 0.5 to 1 ug, and it was reverse transcribed with random hexamers. TCRdb re-called the immunoSEQ multiplex PCR reads with MiXCR, one entry per CDR3 protein. The table has more than 150,000 distinct CDR3 sequences, around 95% seen once. Sequenced input: CD8+ T cells from PBMCs. The source of these receptors is a human donor with multiple sclerosis.

The CDR3 is CSAGPRLAGVDTQYF. The CDR3 coding sequence is TGCAGTGCTGGACCCAGACTAGCGGGGGTTGATACGCAGTATTTT. V and J are TRBV20-1 and TRBJ2-3; 12 positions agree with TRBD2. Germline V gives CDR1 DFQATT, CDR2 SNEGSKA (reference sequence). There are 15 residues in the CDR3. V shed 5 bases and J 6 bases; nucleotides not matched to a gene: 9.

The V and J genes are TRBV6-2 or TRBV6-3 and TRBJ2-7; D is unresolved. V was cut by 5 bases and J by 5 bases, with 13 bases left in between. Germline CDR1 is MNHEY and CDR2 is SVGEGT. The CDR3 has 13 residues. Here the CDR3 DNA reads TGTGCCAGCAGTCTTACTCTCCCTAACGAGCAGTACGTC. It is translated as CASSLTLPNEQYV.

The CDR3 DNA reads TGTGCCAGCAAGGCTAGCGGGTTCTCCTACGAGCAGTACGTC. This encodes CASKASGFSYEQYV. The rearrangement joins TRBV27 to TRBJ2-7, with 8 bases matching TRBD2. Germline CDR1 is MNHEY and CDR2 is SMNVEV (reference sequence). The CDR3 covers 14 residues. J lost 0 bases, V lost 7 bases, and 5 bases had no gene match.

This clonotype was seen a handful of times. In DNA form, the CDR3 reads TGTGCCTGGAGTCGGACTTATGAGCAGTTCTTC. Translating it yields CAWSRTYEQFF. The chain is built from TRBV30 and TRBJ2-1; tentative D call: TRBD2 (5 bases). Germline CDR1 is GTSNPN and CDR2 is SVGIG (reference sequence). V shed 2 bases and J shed 8 bases, with 7 bases lying between them. CDR3 length: 11 amino acids.

The rearrangement links TRBV19 to TRBJ1-1; D possibly corresponds to TRBD1 (5 bases). The V gene's germline CDR1 is LNHDA and CDR2 SQIVND (reference sequence). CDR3 length: 13 residues. Trimming took off 6 bases at V and 0 bases at J, with 8 bases between the two ends. The CDR3 is CASRVGVNTEAFF. CDR3 DNA: TGTGCCAGTAGGGTGGGGGTGAACACTGAAGCTTTCTTT.

The chain uses TRBV3-1 and TRBJ1-2; D ambiguous. Germline lookup yields CDR1 LGHDT and CDR2 YNNKEL (reference sequence). Trimming took off 1 base at V and 4 bases at J, with 16 bases between the two ends. This CDR3 comprises 16 residues. The CDR3 sequence: CASSQVETWEVYGYTF. CDR3 coding DNA: TGTGCCAGCAGCCAAGTAGAAACCTGGGAAGTCTATGGCTACACCTTC.

The chain joins TRBV15 to TRBJ2-5; the D is unclear. CDR3 length equals 14 residues. V lost 0 bases to trimming and J lost 5 bases, with 10 bases between them. CDR1 and CDR2 (germline): LNHNV, YYDKDF (reference sequence). Here the CDR3 DNA reads TGTGCCACCAGCAGAGATCAGGAAGGGGAGACCCAGTACTTC. The encoded protein is CATSRDQEGETQYF.

The V and J genes are TRBV29-1 and TRBJ2-2; D gene unclear. The CDR3 totals 11 residues. Looked up from germline, CDR1 is SQVTM and CDR2 is ANQGSEA. The V end lost 2 bases, the J end lost 4 bases, and 2 bases lay between the germline ends. This CDR3 reads CSVESTGELFF. DNA of the CDR3: TGCAGCGTTGAAAGCACCGGGGAGCTGTTTTTT.

The chain combines TRBV7-9 with TRBJ2-1, with D possibly called TRBD1 or TRBD2 (5 bases each). Germline lookup yields CDR1 SEHNR and CDR2 FQNEAQ (reference sequence). The CDR3 is made up of 15 amino acids. Trimming took off 2 bases at V and 7 bases at J, with 15 bases between the two ends. Here the CDR3 DNA reads TGTGCCAGCAGCTTAATGACAGAGGGTGGAAATGAGCAGTTCTTC. Its translation: CASSLMTEGGNEQFF.

The rearrangement uses TRBV27 and TRBJ2-3, with D perhaps matching TRBD2 (7 bases). This CDR3 comprises 17 residues. The germline gives CDR1 MNHEY, CDR2 SMNVEV (reference sequence). Between the trimmed V and J ends, which lost 4 bases and 5 bases, there was a span of 22 bases. The CDR3 reads CASSWRGGGEIGDTQYF. The DNA of the CDR3 is TGTGCCAGCAGTTGGAGGGGGGGCGGGGAAATCGGAGATACGCAGTATTTT.

V is TRBV7-9 and J is TRBJ2-7, with 8 bases that match TRBD2. The V segment lost 5 bases and the J segment 6 bases; nucleotides outside the gene matches: 3. Germline CDR1 SEHNR, CDR2 FQNEAQ (reference sequence). The CDR3 spans 12 residues. The CDR3 nucleotides are TGTGCCAGCAGCGGGACTAGTGTCGAGCAGTACTTC. The encoded protein is CASSGTSVEQYF.

This chain connects TRBV9 to TRBJ1-2; D call uncertain. Looked up from germline, CDR1 is SGDLS and CDR2 is YYNGEE. The CDR3 runs 16 residues. V was clipped by 0 bases and J by 3 bases, with 15 bases between them. The CDR3 region is CASSVDPNDGYYGYTF. CDR3 bases: TGTGCCAGCAGCGTAGATCCTAATGACGGATACTATGGCTACACCTTC.

V gene TRBV15 combines with J gene TRBJ2-5; perhaps TRBD1 as D (5 bases). With 5 bases removed from V and 5 bases from J, the gap between germline ends came to 15 bases. This CDR3 contains 14 residues. Germline V gives CDR1 LNHNV, CDR2 YYDKDF (reference sequence). CDR3 amino acids: CATSQGGVMETQYF. The CDR3 coding sequence is TGTGCCACCAGCCAGGGTGGGGTTATGGAGACCCAGTACTTC. Looking up the rest from reference TRBV15 and TRBJ2-5 gives the full variable domain: DAMVIQNPRYQVTQFGKPVTLSCSQTLNHNVMYWYQQKSSQAPKLLFHYYDKDFNNEADTPDNFQSRRPNTSFCFLDIRSPGLGDTAMYLCATSQGGVMETQYFGPGTRLLVL.

This chain connects TRBV9 to TRBJ1-6; D unclear. CDR3 length: 13 residues. V lost 0 bases and J 11 bases, leaving 9 bases between the germline ends. CDR1 and CDR2 from the germline V gene are SGDLS and YYNGEE. CDR3 sequence reads: CASSVDVHPPLHF. The CDR3 DNA is TGTGCCAGCAGCGTAGACGTTCACCCACCCCTCCACTTT. The complete variable domain, with remaining parts taken from reference TRBV9 and TRBJ1-6, reads DSGVTQTPKHLITATGQRVTLRCSPRSGDLSVYWYQQSLDQGLQFLIQYYNGEERAKGNILERFSAQQFPDLHSELNLSSLELGDSALYFCASSVDVHPPLHFGNGTRLTVT.

V usage is TRBV30 and J usage is TRBJ2-2; the D gene is possibly TRBD2 (7 bases). V was shortened by 3 bases and J by 9 bases, with 14 bases between the two germline ends. Per the germline V gene, CDR1 is GTSNPN and CDR2 is SVGIG (reference sequence). The CDR3 extends over 13 amino acids. The CDR3 reads CAWRRGGGRELFF. The DNA of the CDR3 is TGTGCCTGGAGGAGAGGGGGGGGCCGGGAGCTGTTTTTT.